This TCR beta chain came from a study of cytomegalovirus exposure and HLA in healthy donors. The study ran its PCR with 60 Vbeta and 13 Jbeta primers. Per the authors' pipeline: An analysis performed later counted 72 million or so unique TCR beta chains (roughly 11 million of them shared). The table came from immunoSEQ multiplex PCR; TCRdb's copy has only in-frame clones and leaves some out. V, J and clone size are those of that table, while D and trimming were read from the DNA. The data show around 68,000 clones, 65% to 70% seen once. Germline values: CDR1 PRHDT, CDR2 FYEKMQ (reference sequence). V was clipped by 3 bases and J by 2 bases, with 8 bases between them. This CDR3 has 13 residues. About this clone: Antigen specificity is unknown.

Study-wide findings and caveats: Under in vitro conditions, a few CMV-associated chains were confirmed as specific for CMV antigens.

The clonotype was recovered from a woman in her twenties or thirties in good health and CMV-seronegative. The J gene is TRBJ2-7, the V gene TRBV13; D might be TRBD1 (5 bases). Sample: PBMCs. The CDR3 sequence is CASSLDKTYEQYF. The CDR3 coding sequence is TGTGCCAGCAGCTTGGACAAGACCTACGAGCAGTACTTC.